Sequencing of this TCR beta chain was carried out in a study of control samples from healthy donors and cancer patients (dated by TCRdb to 2018 to 2020). Details on this clone: Its antigen is unknown. The sample holds no much larger clone one base away, and base qualities are not on file.

The library was made by the immunoSEQ multiplex PCR assay. TCRdb provides this immuneACCESS table in a form limited to in-frame rearrangements. Some clones are lacking; in checked studies, under half of them reflect an unresolved V gene, and why the rest are absent is not known. The sample profile shows 95,000 to 130,000 clones; over 90% of them were found once. More than 2% of the sample comes from the top ten. From the cysteine up to the phenylalanine, the CDR3 has a length of 13 residues. Only the CDR3 DNA is retained, 39 bases long and in frame from the first base. Deletion took 3 bases off V and 4 bases off J, with a span of 12 bases between the germline ends. CDR1 and CDR2 were assigned from the germline V gene (reference sequence) as GTSNPN and SVGIG.

Recombination linked TRBV30 to TRBJ1-2; TRBD1 is a weak D gene call, 5 bases matching. Sequencing used blood. This receptor was obtained from a man in his thirties or forties in good health. The DNA is TGTGCCTGGAGCCCCCTGGGGGGCTATGGCTACACCTTC. This gives the protein CAWSPLGGYGYTF. The CDR3 plus the reference TRBV30 and TRBJ1-2 genes for the other parts give the full variable domain: SQTIHQWPATLVQPVGSPLSLECTVEGTSNPNLYWYRQAAGRGLQLLFYSVGIGQISSEVPQNLSASRPQDRQFILSSKKLLLSDSGFYLCAWSPLGGYGYTFGSGTRLTVV.